This T cell receptor beta chain was observed in a study of T cells in Graves' hyperthyroidism and ophthalmopathy (dated by TCRdb to 2018 to 2020). With respect to the entire study: Peripheral blood was collected at initial diagnosis, before any treatment. The study also compared thyroid tissue and blood T-cell repertoires from roughly 6 Graves' hyperthyroidism patients. Prospective prediction of ophthalmopathy was tested in an independent validation cohort consisting of under 20 hyperthyroidism patients and around 16 patients who later progressed to ophthalmopathy. TCR V-J signatures able to tell the groups apart were searched for in a discovery cohort of 90 to 100 patients, of whom roughly 42 had Graves' ophthalmopathy and 57 had stable Graves' hyperthyroidism. TCR Vbeta CDR3 sequencing of 120 to 150 peripheral blood samples (more than 40 ophthalmopathy, 75 hyperthyroidism and some 17 progressor patients) is reported in the paper. After blood sampling, hyperthyroidism patients were treated with methimazole at a starting dose of 30 mg daily, and ophthalmopathy patients were treated with high-dose intravenous methylprednisolone. For training and testing, the approximately 92 patients in the discovery cohort were randomly divided in a 7:3 ratio. Results the study describes overall, beyond this receptor: During validation, the model predicted progression to ophthalmopathy a median of around 7 months ahead of onset, with around 71% sensitivity and around 72% specificity. Most expanded thyroid clonotypes (frequency above 0.001) were also found in blood, which suggests that blood repertoires may mirror thyroid immune responses. No statistical method was used to fix the sample size in advance, and group allocation was not hidden from the investigators. A 13 V-J signature model separated ophthalmopathy from stable hyperthyroidism, with just over 85% sensitivity and approximately 81% specificity in cross-validation and 80%/75% in testing.

V is cut by 5 bases and J by 4 bases, and the space between the germline ends is 17 bases. CDR1 DFQATT and CDR2 SNEGSKA were looked up in the germline V gene (reference sequence). From cysteine to phenylalanine, the CDR3 is 14 amino acids long. The sequence is cut down to CDR3 DNA, 42 bases in frame from base 1. The TCR beta CDR3 regions were amplified from RNA transcripts. For the first round of RT-PCR on the TCR CDR3, the HTBI primer set was used together with the Qiagen OneStep RT-PCR kit. Libraries were constructed in a second round of multiplex PCR, after which size selection and purification were carried out. Paired-end sequencing of the libraries was performed with 100 bp reads on an Illumina HiSeq2000. Turning to the authors' computational methods: SOAPnuke was used to process the raw data, throwing out any read that contained adapters or uncalled bases, had a mean Phred below 15, or lacked an exact constant-primer or identifier match. High-quality paired reads were merged using COPE v1.2.5, and each unique nucleotide sequence was defined as a clonotype. MiTCR v1.1 was used to align clonotypes to the IMGT TRBV, TRBD and TRBJ reference segments. Analysis was restricted to V-J combinations with a frequency above 0.0001, which covered about 99% of repertoires. The TCS score was defined as F50 (clonal expansion) divided by E x V (chaos), with BLOSUM62-based TCRdist calculated between CDR3 peptides within each V-J. Welch's t-statistics and random forest reduced around 550 V-J features to 13, which were used in a naive Bayes classifier (R e1071). TCRdb itself trimmed the public reads at Q25 with fastp, ran MiXCR and retained productive beta chains. Each CDR3 protein appears once, grouped with its most common genes and DNA. The V and J calls reflect TCRdb's pipeline rather than the authors' work. Across this sample there are 500,000 to 650,000 distinct CDR3 sequences, with 15% to 20% seen only once. The ten largest clones capture over 45% of the sample.

Ophthalmopathy patients had moderately to severely active disease, Clinical Activity Score of at least 3, NOSPECS grade of at least 4, and duration under 3 months. Any patient with an uncontrolled infection, another autoimmune disease, pregnancy or lactation was excluded. Diagnoses were established on the basis of clinical symptoms, serum thyroxine and TRAb, thyroid ultrasound, and orbital computed tomography. Ficoll-Paque density gradient centrifugation was used to isolate PBMCs from around 10 ml of fresh peripheral blood. Total RNA was extracted with Trizol reagent, and quality was checked on an Agilent 2100 Bioanalyzer. In this sample, this clonotype turned up a few times. The antigen this receptor binds is unknown. One base away there is no much larger clone; base qualities are not given.

The sequence is built from TRBV20-1 and TRBJ2-5; TRBD2 is a weak D gene call, 7 bases matching. The clonotype originates from a man aged 35-49 years with Graves' ophthalmopathy. The sequencing input was blood. Here is the DNA: TGCAGTGCTTACCCGACTAGGGGGGGAGAGACCCAGTACTTC. The translation is CSAYPTRGGETQYF.